This T cell receptor beta chain was captured in a study of monozygotic twins with inflammatory bowel disease. Findings and limits, study-wide: Possibly because of limited power, concordant and discordant twins showed no difference in repertoire similarity. With inverse Simpson as the measure, TCRbeta diversity was lower in IBD patients than in healthy co-twins.

TCRdb re-called the 5' RACE reads and shows each CDR3 protein once, DNA omitted. This sample's clone table lists approximately 400,000 distinct CDR3 sequences. Details on this clonotype: No antigen is known for it.

The CDR3 consists of 15 residues. The chain links TRBV12-3 or TRBV12-4 to TRBJ1-1; TCRdb calls TRBD1, which cannot be checked without DNA. The sequencing input was blood. The receptor was isolated from a human donor with ulcerative colitis or Crohn's disease, or a healthy co-twin of an affected twin (not recorded which). CDR3 residues: CASSPATSGQGRAFF.